Following are 28 T cell receptor beta chains from one sample sequenced in a study of a mutant IDH1 vaccine in newly diagnosed glioma. Profiling relied on immunoSEQ multiplex PCR, and the TCRdb table lists in-frame clones only, not all of them. Here the sample spans around 92,000 clones, 70% to 90% being singletons. Time point noted: baseline, week 1 (first vaccination visit). Treatment noted: pre-vaccination baseline after standard-of-care therapy. Sample: PBMCs, taken from a glioma patient treated with radiotherapy, temozolomide or both. The origin of the receptors is a woman between 50 and 59 years old with glioma.

CDR3 loop: CASSWWQGREQFF. As DNA, the CDR3 is TGTGCCAGCAGCTGGTGGCAGGGGCGTGAGCAGTTCTTC. V gene TRBV7-9 combines with J gene TRBJ2-1, with TRBD1 as a possible D gene (6 bases). The V gene lost 4 bases and the J gene lost 9 bases, with 13 bases spanning the gap. CDR3 length: 13 amino acids. From germline, CDR1 is SEHNR and CDR2 FQNEAQ (reference sequence).

This chain joins TRBV5-1 and TRBJ1-3, with a weak D call TRBD1 (5 bases). The CDR3 runs to 16 residues. The germline V gene has CDR1 SGHRS and CDR2 YFSETQ. With 1 base removed from V and 0 bases from J, the gap between germline ends came to 11 bases. In nucleotides, the CDR3 is TGCGCCAGCAGCTTGTTTGGGGGGAGCTCTGGAAACACCATATATTTT. Protein sequence: CASSLFGGSSGNTIYF.

This clone was picked up a small number of times. The rearrangement joins TRBV5-1 to TRBJ2-1; D is ambiguous. Germline CDR1 is SGHRS and CDR2 is YFSETQ. Trimming removed 4 bases from V and 4 bases from J, with 12 bases in between. The CDR3 runs 14 residues. As DNA, the CDR3 is TGCGCCAGCAGCATGAGGACGGAATACAATGAGCAGTTCTTC. Its protein product is CASSMRTEYNEQFF.

The rearrangement uses TRBV18 and TRBJ1-1; D gene unclear. This CDR3 comprises 13 residues. CDR1 is KGHSH, CDR2 LQKENI, per germline. V was clipped by 0 bases and J by 7 bases, with 9 bases between them. CDR3 in amino acids: CASSPPNKLEAFF. CDR3 sequence (DNA): TGTGCCAGCTCACCACCGAACAAACTTGAAGCTTTCTTT. The full variable domain, in which reference TRBV18 and TRBJ1-1 provide the parts outside the CDR3, is NAGVMQNPRHLVRRRGQEARLRCSPMKGHSHVYWYRQLPEEGLKFMVYLQKENIIDESGMPKERFSAEFPKEGPSILRIQQVVRGDSAAYFCASSPPNKLEAFFGQGTRLTVV.

This clone was counted a single time. V is TRBV7-9 and J is TRBJ2-7, with D possibly TRBD1 on 5 matching bases. Deletions cut 1 base from V and 3 bases from J, with 16 bases between. This CDR3 has 16 residues. Germline V lookup: CDR1 SEHNR, CDR2 FQNEAQ (reference sequence). CDR3: CASSLVSGKASYEQYF. CDR3 coding DNA: TGTGCCAGCAGCTTAGTTTCAGGGAAGGCAAGCTACGAGCAGTACTTC. Drawing the rest from reference TRBV7-9 and TRBJ2-7, the complete variable domain is DTGVSQNPRHKITKRGQNVTFRCDPISEHNRLYWYRQTLGQGPEFLTYFQNEAQLEKSRLLSDRFSAERPKGSFSTLEIQRTEQGDSAMYLCASSLVSGKASYEQYFGPGTRLTVT.

The chain employs TRBV25-1 and TRBJ1-4; no firm D call. Germline V CDR1 and CDR2: MGHDK, SYGVNS. The CDR3 has 13 residues. V was pared by 4 bases and J by 8 bases, with 11 bases between. The CDR3: CASSASEREKLFF. As DNA, the CDR3 is TGTGCCAGCAGTGCCTCGGAAAGGGAAAAACTGTTTTTT.

The V gene is TRBV27, the J gene TRBJ2-1; D may be TRBD1 or TRBD2 (5 bases each). CDR3 length equals 16 residues. V lost 2 bases and J 3 bases, leaving 14 bases between the germline ends. Germline V gene lookup returns CDR1 MNHEY and CDR2 SMNVEV (reference sequence). The CDR3 protein is CASSLVGPGYYNEQFF. The CDR3 DNA is TGTGCCAGCAGTTTAGTGGGACCCGGGTACTACAATGAGCAGTTCTTC.

Note on this clone: Additional DNA sequences in this sample encode the identical CDR3. The V gene is TRBV6-1, the J gene TRBJ2-7; D might be TRBD2 (5 bases). V dropped 7 bases and J dropped 4 bases, with 5 bases sitting between them. This CDR3 comprises 10 residues. CDR1 and CDR2 from the germline V gene are MNHNS and SASEGT. The CDR3 sequence is CASTGYEQYF. CDR3 nucleotides: TGTGCCAGCACGGGATACGAGCAGTACTTC.

This rearrangement joins TRBV6-1 to TRBJ1-1; D not resolved. The CDR3 runs to 18 residues. Trimming pared 3 bases from V and 4 bases from J, leaving 24 bases between. Germline assignment: CDR1 MNHNS and CDR2 SASEGT. The CDR3 loop is CASSEIVLHRRLGTEAFF. In nucleotides, the CDR3 is TGTGCCAGCAGTGAGATCGTATTACACAGAAGGCTCGGCACTGAAGCTTTCTTT.

The V gene is TRBV5-4, the J gene TRBJ2-7; D gene uncertain. CDR1 SGHNT and CDR2 YYREEE come from the germline V gene (reference sequence). Trimming left V 4 bases short and J 1 base short, with 6 bases between. The CDR3 is 12 amino acids. DNA for the CDR3: TGTGCCAGCAGCCCGGATTCCTACGAGCAGTACTTC. Encoded protein: CASSPDSYEQYF. The whole variable domain, remainder taken from reference TRBV5-4 and TRBJ2-7, is ETGVTQSPTHLIKTRGQQVTLRCSSQSGHNTVSWYQQALGQGPQFIFQYYREEENGRGNFPPRFSGLQFPNYSSELNVNALELDDSALYLCASSPDSYEQYFGPGTRLTVT.

The chain links TRBV12-5 to TRBJ2-7, with 10 nucleotides matching TRBD2. The V gene end was trimmed by 2 bases and the J gene end by 0 bases; junction bases not matched to a gene: 7. The CDR3 is 17 residues long. The germline V gene has CDR1 LGHNT and CDR2 FRNRAP. CDR3 region: CASGLYVPSGSSYEQYF. The CDR3 nucleotides are TGTGCTAGTGGTTTGTACGTACCTAGCGGGAGCTCCTACGAGCAGTACTTC.

The J gene is TRBJ2-2, the V gene TRBV6-5, with D uncertain. V lost 2 bases and J 1 base, leaving 5 bases between the germline ends. CDR3 length equals 14 residues. Germline V CDR1 and CDR2: MNHEY, SVGAGI. Written as DNA, the CDR3 is TGTGCCAGCAGTTACAATAAGAACACCGGGGAGCTGTTTTTT. Its protein is CASSYNKNTGELFF.

The rearrangement joins TRBV4-1 to TRBJ1-4, with TRBD1 matching over 10 bases. The CDR3 sequence is 18 residues long. Germline V CDR1 and CDR2: MGHRA, YSYEKL. V trimming: 2 bases; J trimming: 1 base; junction bases outside the gene matches: 7. The CDR3 nucleotides are TGCGCCAGCAGCCAACGGTCCCGGGACAGGGGAACTAATGAAAAACTGTTTTTT. This translates into CASSQRSRDRGTNEKLFF.

This rearrangement joins TRBV5-3 to TRBJ2-7; unclear D gene. TRBV5-3 falls under the ORF class, with uncertain function. The V end was cut by 1 base, the J end by 0 bases, with 8 bases between. This CDR3 region has 14 residues. In nucleotides, the CDR3 is TGTGCCAGAAGCTTGTGCTCGGGCTCCTACGAGCAGTACTTC. Translation: CARSLCSGSYEQYF.

Of note for this clone: This sample includes further DNA sequences coding for the same CDR3. This chain uses TRBV30 with TRBJ2-7; D not certain. CDR3 size: 12 residues. Germline V gene sequence: CDR1 GTSNPN, CDR2 SVGIG (reference sequence). Trimming cost V 0 bases and J 3 bases, with 6 bases left between them. The CDR3 region is CAWSVQGYEQYF. The DNA of the CDR3 is TGTGCCTGGAGTGTACAAGGCTACGAGCAGTACTTC.

The V and J genes are TRBV5-1 and TRBJ1-1; 9 nucleotides agree with TRBD1. The V gene end was trimmed by 0 bases and the J gene end by 4 bases; junction bases not matched to a gene: 1. The CDR3 length is 14 residues. In germline, CDR1 is SGHRS, CDR2 YFSETQ. For the CDR3, the DNA is TGCGCCAGCAGCTTGGGACAGGGGGGCACTGAAGCTTTCTTT. It encodes CASSLGQGGTEAFF.

The chain uses TRBV18 and TRBJ2-7; TRBD1 is a possible D gene (6 bases). Trimming removed 3 bases at V and 5 bases at J, with 14 bases between. This CDR3 has 14 residues. Looked up from germline, CDR1 is KGHSH and CDR2 is LQKENI. CDR3 DNA sequence: TGTGCCAGCTCACCTATAACAGGGATGGACGAGCAGTACTTC. It yields the protein CASSPITGMDEQYF.

This clone came up a few times. CDR3 amino acids: CASSPGQGSNTEAFF. DNA of the CDR3: TGTGCCAGTAGTCCGGGACAGGGGTCGAACACTGAAGCTTTCTTT. The chain employs TRBV19 and TRBJ1-1; 10 nucleotides line up with TRBD1. V trimming: 5 bases; J trimming: 1 base; junction bases outside the gene matches: 4. Germline V lookup: CDR1 LNHDA, CDR2 SQIVND (reference sequence). There are 15 residues in the CDR3. The entire variable domain, with the rest obtained from reference TRBV19 and TRBJ1-1, is as follows: DGGITQSPKYLFRKEGQNVTLSCEQNLNHDAMYWYRQDPGQGLRLIYYSQIVNDFQKGDIAEGYSVSREKKESFPLTVTSAQKNPTAFYLCASSPGQGSNTEAFFGQGTRLTVV.

The chain carries TRBV5-5 and TRBJ1-3; unclear D gene. Germline V gives CDR1 SGHKS, CDR2 YYEKEE (reference sequence). The CDR3 totals 14 residues. V was shortened by 5 bases and J by 1 base, with 10 bases between the two germline ends. The CDR3, as DNA: TGTGCCAGCAGGCCTGGGGTTTCTGGAAACACCATATATTTT. Translating it yields CASRPGVSGNTIYF.

This chain joins TRBV5-1 and TRBJ2-3; 13 bases map to TRBD2. CDR3 length: 15 amino acids. Germline-derived CDR1 and CDR2 are SGHRS and YFSETQ. V lost 7 bases to trimming and J lost 2 bases; unmatched junction nucleotides: 4. The chain's CDR3 is CASGTSGNPTDTQYF. Here the CDR3 DNA reads TGCGCCAGCGGGACTAGCGGGAACCCCACAGATACGCAGTATTTT.

This clone occurred once. The chain carries TRBV6-5 and TRBJ2-1, with D hard to call. This CDR3 region has 15 residues. Germline-derived CDR1 and CDR2 are MNHEY and SVGAGI. The ends were cut back, 2 bases at V and 0 bases at J, with 8 bases in the middle. The CDR3 spells CASSYASTSYNEQFF. CDR3 coding DNA: TGTGCCAGCAGTTACGCGAGTACCTCCTACAATGAGCAGTTCTTC.

The rearrangement links TRBV7-2 to TRBJ1-1; a possible D gene is TRBD1 (5 bases). The CDR3 contains 14 residues. CDR1 is SGHTA and CDR2 is FQGNSA in the germline V gene. Between the trimmed V and J ends, which lost 5 bases and 1 base, there was a span of 11 bases. CDR3 residues: CASSPGAANTEAFF. The CDR3 DNA reads as TGTGCCAGCAGCCCCGGGGCGGCGAACACTGAAGCTTTCTTT.

V is TRBV28 and J is TRBJ2-1; D is unresolved. The CDR3 is made up of 11 amino acids. V lost 7 bases and J 6 bases, leaving 7 bases between the germline ends. Germline V gives CDR1 MDHEN, CDR2 SYDVKM. CDR3 bases: TGTGCCAGCACCCCCGGCAATGAGCAGTTCTTC. This translates into CASTPGNEQFF.

The rearrangement joins TRBV19 to TRBJ2-1; no reliable D call. The germline CDR1 and CDR2 sequences are LNHDA and SQIVND (reference sequence). CDR3 size: 14 residues. The ends were cut back, 4 bases at V and 4 bases at J, with 11 bases in the middle. Here the CDR3 DNA reads TGTGCCAGTAGTACCTCCGCTGGGTACAATGAGCAGTTCTTC. It translates to CASSTSAGYNEQFF.

This clone was recorded only once. The J gene is TRBJ2-1, the V gene TRBV2, with TRBD1 matching over 9 bases. The CDR3 length is 14 residues. Per the germline V gene, CDR1 is SNHLY and CDR2 is FYNNEI. Germline trimming cut 8 bases from V and 7 bases from J; bases unmatched to any gene: 9. The CDR3 is CASQQTGGFNEQFF. CDR3 bases: TGTGCCAGCCAGCAAACAGGGGGCTTTAATGAGCAGTTCTTC.

The chain employs TRBV5-4 and TRBJ1-1; TRBD1 matches at 8 bases. V shed 4 bases and J 6 bases; nucleotides not matched to a gene: 20. Per the germline V gene, CDR1 is SGHNT and CDR2 is YYREEE (reference sequence). This CDR3 has 18 residues. For the CDR3, the DNA is TGTGCCAGCAGCCCCGTGAGAATCAGGGGGCAAGGTGATGCTGAAGCTTTCTTT. This translates into CASSPVRIRGQGDAEAFF.

This chain links TRBV6-5 with TRBJ1-1; D remains ambiguous. Looked up from germline, CDR1 is MNHEY and CDR2 is SVGAGI. The CDR3 covers 14 residues. Trimming stripped 0 bases from V and 2 bases from J, with 7 bases between. The CDR3 bases are TGTGCCAGCAGTTACTCCGAGGGAAACACTGAAGCTTTCTTT. Protein product: CASSYSEGNTEAFF.

The chain is built from TRBV7-9 and TRBJ2-3; tentatively, D is TRBD1 or TRBD2 (5 bases each). The CDR3 totals 12 residues. Per the germline V gene, CDR1 is SEHNR and CDR2 is FQNEAQ (reference sequence). Deletions cut 8 bases from V and 0 bases from J, with 6 bases between. This CDR3 reads CASEGSTDTQYF. In DNA, the CDR3 is TGTGCCAGCGAGGGGAGCACAGATACGCAGTATTTT.